The T cell receptor (beta chain) under discussion was sequenced for a study of T cell responses to AZD1222 COVID-19 vaccine (dated by TCRdb to the early 2020s). Study-wide context: Because spike-specific TCR depth and breadth did not differ between the two schedules, AZD1222 recipients who got a second dose at roughly 4 weeks were pooled with those who got a second dose at roughly 12 weeks. TCR sequencing was performed for about 250 trial participants, of whom some 200 were given two doses of AZD1222 and around 25 were given two doses of MenACWY control vaccine. Trial participants were enrolled by age into subgroups of 18-55, 56-69 and 70-plus years, and around 150, 28 and 57 TCR-sequenced participants, respectively, were included in these subgroups. On the study overall, not on this receptor specifically: Vaccine-associated CD4 TCRs spanned the whole spike protein, with dominant responses in regions 160-218 and 743-854. Only a handful of AZD1222 recipients were SARS-CoV-2 seropositive at baseline, limiting conclusions about previously exposed vaccinees. Most participants were white British and females outnumbered males, and the authors suggested that clonal diversity may have been underestimated. Reportedly, close to half of the unique spike-specific TCRs recognized epitopes lying outside the regions that are mutated in the B.1.351 and B.1.1.7 variants. Spike-specific TCR breadth and depth rose significantly after two AZD1222 doses compared with day 0 and with MenACWY recipients. In the small 56-69-year group, the increase in depth fell short of significance, most likely because of low power. Because no samples from the day 14 peak response were available, repertoires could be characterized only after the peak T cell response.

The CDR3 regions of human TCRbeta chains were subjected to immunosequencing. Per the source publication's procedure: Repertoire TCRs were matched against a reference library of SARS-CoV-2-specific TCRs generated with the MIRA antigen-specificity platform. Breadth was defined as the fraction of unique TCRs that were SARS-CoV-2-associated. Depth was defined as the fraction of total T cells that were SARS-CoV-2-associated. Using the MIRA data, each spike-specific TCR was assigned both to the spike region to which the TCR was reactive and to a CD4 or CD8 class. Log10-transformed breadth and depth values were compared by one-way ANOVA with Sidak's multiple comparisons tests. The source is immuneACCESS, and TCRdb retained only in-frame sequences with V and J called. Part of the clones is not carried over; for the studies checked, unresolved V genes explain less than half of this, and the remainder is unexplained. That table furnishes V, J and clone size, whereas the DNA furnished D and trimming. The sample has under 200,000 clones on record, 94% of them singletons. The ten largest clones represent 0.6% to 0.7% of the sample.

CDR1 is given as SGHNT and CDR2 as YENEEA, both from the germline V gene. V was cut back by 7 bases and J by 0 bases, leaving a gap of 10 bases between them. The CDR3 spans 14 residues, from the cysteine through the phenylalanine. Only the CDR3 DNA stays, 42 bases, in frame from base 1. The sample's time point label, decoded: baseline before first vaccination. Vaccinee samples were obtained from the UK trials COV001 and COV002, which included a single-blind randomized controlled phase 2/3 trial of AZD1222 (ChAdOx1 nCoV-19) in healthy adults. Trial participant PBMC samples were collected at day 0 and day 28 after the second dose for TCRbeta chain sequencing. With respect to this clone: Its target antigen remains unknown. Nothing much larger sits one base from this clone, and base qualities are not available.

The specimen was peripheral blood, collected on day 0 of AZD1222 vaccination. This chain joins TRBV11-3 to TRBJ2-1; tentative D gene TRBD2, with 6 bases matching. This sequence originates from an adult in good health. The CDR3 has the sequence CASTGTSSYNEQFF. The nucleotide sequence is TGTGCCAGCACCGGGACTTCCTCCTACAATGAGCAGTTCTTC.